This entry describes one TCR beta chain. The data stem from a study of synovial regulatory T cells in juvenile arthritis. On the study more broadly: One patient received methotrexate plus infliximab; one lacked treatment information.

Data came from immunoSEQ multiplex PCR; TCRdb stores just in-frame clones and leaves some out. The table counts 7,000 to 8,000 clones; under 2% lies in the top ten. CDR3 size: 17 residues. No DNA appears here. Germline V lookup: CDR1 ENHRY, CDR2 SYGVKD. Specimen: Treg cells from blood. The subset here: remaining (HLA-DR-negative) circulating blood Treg cells. The TCR originated in a donor aged 2-29 years with juvenile idiopathic arthritis. This sequence joins TRBV10-3 and TRBJ1-1. This CDR3 reads CAISEGNRKALSTEAFF.